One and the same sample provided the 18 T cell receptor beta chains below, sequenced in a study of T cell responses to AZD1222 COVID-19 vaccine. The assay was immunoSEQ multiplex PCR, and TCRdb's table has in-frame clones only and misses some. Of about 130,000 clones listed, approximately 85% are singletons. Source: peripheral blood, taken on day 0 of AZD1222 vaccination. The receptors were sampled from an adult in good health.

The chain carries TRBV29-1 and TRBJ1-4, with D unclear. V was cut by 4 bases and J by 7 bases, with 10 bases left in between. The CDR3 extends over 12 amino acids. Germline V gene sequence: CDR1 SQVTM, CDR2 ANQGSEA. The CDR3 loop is CSVVAQSEKLFF. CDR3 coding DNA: TGCAGCGTTGTAGCGCAGAGTGAAAAACTGTTTTTT.

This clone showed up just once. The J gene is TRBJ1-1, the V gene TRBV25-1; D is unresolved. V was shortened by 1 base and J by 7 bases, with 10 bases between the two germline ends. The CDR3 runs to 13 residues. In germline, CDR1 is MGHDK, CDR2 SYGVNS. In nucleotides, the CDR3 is TGTGCCAGCAGTGAATGGCTGGTTAGTGAAGCTTTCTTT. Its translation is CASSEWLVSEAFF.

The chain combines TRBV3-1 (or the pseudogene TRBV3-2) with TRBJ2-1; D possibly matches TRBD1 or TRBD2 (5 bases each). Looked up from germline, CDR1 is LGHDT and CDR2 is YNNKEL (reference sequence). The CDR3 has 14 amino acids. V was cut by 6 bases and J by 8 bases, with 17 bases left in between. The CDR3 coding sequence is TGTGCCAGCAGGGGACGCGTATCCGTAGATGAGCAGTTCTTC. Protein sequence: CASRGRVSVDEQFF.

The CDR3 region has the DNA TGTGCCAGCAGCCCCCCCCCGGGACAGGGGCCTACCTACAATGAGCAGTTCTTC. This sequence encodes CASSPPPGQGPTYNEQFF. V is TRBV5-4 and J is TRBJ2-1; 10 bases are a match to TRBD1. The CDR3 is made up of 18 amino acids. Germline assignment: CDR1 SGHNT and CDR2 YYREEE (reference sequence). V lost 4 bases to trimming and J lost 2 bases; unmatched junction nucleotides: 12.

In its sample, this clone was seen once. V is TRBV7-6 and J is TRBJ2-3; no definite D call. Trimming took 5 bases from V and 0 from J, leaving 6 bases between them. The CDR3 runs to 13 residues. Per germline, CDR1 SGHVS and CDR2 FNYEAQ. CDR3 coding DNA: TGTGCCAGCAGCCCCGGGAGCACAGATACGCAGTATTTT. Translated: CASSPGSTDTQYF.

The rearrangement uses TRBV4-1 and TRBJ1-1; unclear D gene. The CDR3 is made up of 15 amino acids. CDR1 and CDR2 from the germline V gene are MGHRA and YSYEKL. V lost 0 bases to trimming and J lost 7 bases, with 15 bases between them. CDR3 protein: CASSQDPGAGSEAFF. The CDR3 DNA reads TGCGCCAGCAGCCAAGATCCAGGAGCTGGGAGTGAAGCTTTCTTT.

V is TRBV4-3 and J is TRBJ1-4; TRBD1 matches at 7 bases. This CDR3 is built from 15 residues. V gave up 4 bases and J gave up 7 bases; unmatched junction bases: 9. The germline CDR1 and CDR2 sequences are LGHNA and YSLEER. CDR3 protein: CASSPRVWDSEKLFF. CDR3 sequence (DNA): TGCGCCAGCAGCCCCCGGGTCTGGGACAGTGAAAAACTGTTTTTT.

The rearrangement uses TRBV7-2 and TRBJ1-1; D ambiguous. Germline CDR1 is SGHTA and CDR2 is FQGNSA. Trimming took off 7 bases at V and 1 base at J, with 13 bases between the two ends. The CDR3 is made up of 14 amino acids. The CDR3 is CASKTVRGNTEAFF. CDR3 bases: TGTGCCAGCAAAACCGTCCGCGGGAACACTGAAGCTTTCTTT.

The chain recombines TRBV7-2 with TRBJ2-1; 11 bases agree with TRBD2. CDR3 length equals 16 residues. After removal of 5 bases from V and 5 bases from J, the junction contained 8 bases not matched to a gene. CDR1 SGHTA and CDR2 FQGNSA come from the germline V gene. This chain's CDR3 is CASSRRLAGLDNEQFF. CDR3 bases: TGTGCCAGCAGCCGGAGACTAGCGGGGCTTGACAATGAGCAGTTCTTC.

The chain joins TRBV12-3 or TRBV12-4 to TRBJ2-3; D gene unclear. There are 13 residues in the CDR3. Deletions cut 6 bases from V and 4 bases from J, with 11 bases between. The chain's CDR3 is CASSPQRADTQYF. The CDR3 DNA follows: TGTGCCAGCAGCCCTCAGCGAGCAGATACGCAGTATTTT.

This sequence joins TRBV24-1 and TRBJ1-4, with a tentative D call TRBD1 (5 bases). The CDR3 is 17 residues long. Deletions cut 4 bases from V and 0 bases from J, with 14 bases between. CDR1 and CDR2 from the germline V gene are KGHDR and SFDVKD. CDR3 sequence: CATSDGGRGATNEKLFF. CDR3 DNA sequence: TGTGCCACCAGTGACGGCGGTAGGGGTGCAACTAATGAAAAACTGTTTTTT.

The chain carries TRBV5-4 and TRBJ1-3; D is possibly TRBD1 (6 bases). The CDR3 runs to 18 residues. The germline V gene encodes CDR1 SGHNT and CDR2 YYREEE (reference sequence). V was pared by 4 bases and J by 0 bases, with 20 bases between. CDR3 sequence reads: CASSPGHRSPISGNTIYF. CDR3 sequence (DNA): TGTGCCAGCAGCCCGGGACATCGCTCCCCTATCTCTGGAAACACCATATATTTT.

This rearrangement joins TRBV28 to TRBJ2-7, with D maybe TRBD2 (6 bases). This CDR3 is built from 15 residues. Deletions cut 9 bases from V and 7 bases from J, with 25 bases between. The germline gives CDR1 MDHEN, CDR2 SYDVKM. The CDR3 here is CASLKAGTPSGEQYF. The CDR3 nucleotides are TGTGCCAGTCTAAAAGCCGGGACTCCCTCCGGGGAGCAGTACTTC.

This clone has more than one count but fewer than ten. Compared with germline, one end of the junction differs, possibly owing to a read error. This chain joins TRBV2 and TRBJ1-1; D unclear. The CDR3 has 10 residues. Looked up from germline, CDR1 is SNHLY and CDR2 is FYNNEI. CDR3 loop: CASSEDPRVF. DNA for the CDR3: TGTGCCAGCAGTGAAGATCCTAGGGTTTTT.

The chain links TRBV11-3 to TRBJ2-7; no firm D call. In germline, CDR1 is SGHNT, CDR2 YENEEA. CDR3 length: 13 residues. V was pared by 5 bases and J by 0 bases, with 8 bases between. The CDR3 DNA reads TGTGCCAGCAGCCACGGGTACTCCTACGAGCAGTACTTC. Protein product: CASSHGYSYEQYF.

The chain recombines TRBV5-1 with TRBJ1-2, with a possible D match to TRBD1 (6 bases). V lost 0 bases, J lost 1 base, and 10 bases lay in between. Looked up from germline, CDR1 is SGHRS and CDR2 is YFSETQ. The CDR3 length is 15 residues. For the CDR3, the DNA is TGCGCCAGCAGCTTGGGACAGGCTCATAACTATGGCTACACCTTC. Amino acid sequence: CASSLGQAHNYGYTF.

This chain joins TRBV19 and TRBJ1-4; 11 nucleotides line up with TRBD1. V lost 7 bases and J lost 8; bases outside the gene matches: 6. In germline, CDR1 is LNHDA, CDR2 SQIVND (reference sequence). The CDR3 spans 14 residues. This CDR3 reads CASTFGQGAEKLFF. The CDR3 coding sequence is TGTGCCAGTACCTTTGGACAGGGGGCGGAAAAACTGTTTTTT.

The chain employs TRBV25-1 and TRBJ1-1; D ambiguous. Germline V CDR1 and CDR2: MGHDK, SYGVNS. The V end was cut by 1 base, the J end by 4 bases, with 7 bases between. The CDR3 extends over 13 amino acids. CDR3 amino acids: CASSESPGTEAFF. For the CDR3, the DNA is TGTGCCAGCAGTGAATCCCCGGGCACTGAAGCTTTCTTT.